This T cell receptor (beta chain) was captured in a study of a mutant IDH1 vaccine in newly diagnosed glioma. Overall study: Every participant had undergone radiotherapy, temozolomide, or both before, and most underwent both.

This clone occurred once. Antigen specificity is unknown. The CDR3 contains 14 residues. Trimming cost V 1 base and J 4 bases, with 7 bases left between them. In germline, CDR1 is SGHVS, CDR2 FNYEAQ. Clones were sequenced by immunoSEQ multiplex PCR, and TCRdb holds only the in-frame ones, with some missing. The sample yields 35,000 to 50,000 clones, 84% seen once. Time point in this sample: week 23, last vaccination. A 20-mer mutant IDH1 peptide at 300 ug was injected subcutaneously with topical imiquimod. The starting material was PBMCs, obtained from a glioma patient whose treatment included an IDH1 peptide vaccine. This receptor was obtained from a woman aged 18-29 years with glioma. Some clones in this sample may be carry-over from other donors' samples. The chain is built from TRBV7-6 and TRBJ2-2; D gene ambiguous. DNA for the CDR3: TGTGCCAGCAGCTTAGAGACATTCACCGGGGAGCTGTTTTTT. It specifies CASSLETFTGELFF.